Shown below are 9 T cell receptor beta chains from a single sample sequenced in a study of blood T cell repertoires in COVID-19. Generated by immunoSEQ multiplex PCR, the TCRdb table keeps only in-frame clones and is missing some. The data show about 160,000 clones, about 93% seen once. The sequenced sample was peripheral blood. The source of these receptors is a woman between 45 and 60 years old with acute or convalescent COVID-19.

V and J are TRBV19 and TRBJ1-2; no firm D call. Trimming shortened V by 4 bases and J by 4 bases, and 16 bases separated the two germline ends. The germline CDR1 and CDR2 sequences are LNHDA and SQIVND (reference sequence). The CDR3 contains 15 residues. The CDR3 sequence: CASSTKPSAPYGYTF. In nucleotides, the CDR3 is TGTGCCAGTAGTACCAAACCGAGCGCTCCCTATGGCTACACCTTC.

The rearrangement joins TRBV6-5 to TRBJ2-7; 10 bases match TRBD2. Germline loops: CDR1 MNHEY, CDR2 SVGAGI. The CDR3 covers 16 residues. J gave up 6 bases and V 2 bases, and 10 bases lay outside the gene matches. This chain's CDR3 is CASSYLAGARFSEQYF. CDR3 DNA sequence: TGTGCCAGCAGTTACCTAGCGGGGGCCCGCTTCTCCGAGCAGTACTTC.

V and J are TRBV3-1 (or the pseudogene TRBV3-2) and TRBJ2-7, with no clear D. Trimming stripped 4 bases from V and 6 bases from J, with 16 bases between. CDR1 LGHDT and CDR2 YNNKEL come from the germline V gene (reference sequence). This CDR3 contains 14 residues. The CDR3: CASSLNTLSFEQYF. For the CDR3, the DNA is TGTGCCAGCAGCCTTAATACCCTATCGTTCGAGCAGTACTTC.

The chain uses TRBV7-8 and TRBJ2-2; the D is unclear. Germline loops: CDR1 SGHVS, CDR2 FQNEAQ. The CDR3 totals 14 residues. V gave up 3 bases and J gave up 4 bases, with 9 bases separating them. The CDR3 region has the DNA TGTGCCAGCAGCTTGATCCTCGGCACCGGGGAGCTGTTTTTT. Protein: CASSLILGTGELFF.

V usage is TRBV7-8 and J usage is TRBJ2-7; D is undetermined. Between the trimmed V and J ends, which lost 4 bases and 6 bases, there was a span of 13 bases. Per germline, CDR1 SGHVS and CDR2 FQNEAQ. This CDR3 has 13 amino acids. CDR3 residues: CASSYRQRVEQYF. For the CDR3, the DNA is TGTGCCAGCAGCTACCGACAACGTGTCGAGCAGTACTTC.

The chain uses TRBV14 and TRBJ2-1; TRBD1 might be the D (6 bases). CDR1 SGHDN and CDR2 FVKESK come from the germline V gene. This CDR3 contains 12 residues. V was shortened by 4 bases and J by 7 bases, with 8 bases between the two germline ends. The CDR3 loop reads CASSRTGNEQFF. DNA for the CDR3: TGTGCCAGCAGCCGAACAGGGAATGAGCAGTTCTTC.

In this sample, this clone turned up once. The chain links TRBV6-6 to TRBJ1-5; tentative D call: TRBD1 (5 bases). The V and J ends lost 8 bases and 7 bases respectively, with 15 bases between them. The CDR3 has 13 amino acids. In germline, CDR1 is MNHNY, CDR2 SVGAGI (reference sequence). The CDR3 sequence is CASLSFGGQPQHF. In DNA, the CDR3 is TGTGCCAGCCTCTCCTTCGGGGGGCAGCCCCAGCATTTT.

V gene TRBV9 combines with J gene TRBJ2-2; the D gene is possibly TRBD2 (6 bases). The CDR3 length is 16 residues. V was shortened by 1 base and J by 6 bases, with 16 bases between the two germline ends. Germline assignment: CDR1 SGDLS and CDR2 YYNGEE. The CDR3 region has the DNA TGTGCCAGCAGCGTACAGTCGCGGCTAGCGCCCGGGGAGCTGTTTTTT. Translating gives CASSVQSRLAPGELFF.

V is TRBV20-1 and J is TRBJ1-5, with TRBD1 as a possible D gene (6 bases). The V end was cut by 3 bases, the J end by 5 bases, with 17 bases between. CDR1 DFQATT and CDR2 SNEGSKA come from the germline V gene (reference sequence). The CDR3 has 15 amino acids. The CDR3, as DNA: TGCAGTGCTAGTTTAGGGGACACAATTTATCAGCCCCAGCATTTT. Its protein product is CSASLGDTIYQPQHF.